The clone carrying this TCR beta chain was recorded many times. V shed 6 bases and J 6 bases; nucleotides not matched to a gene: 11. The CDR3 sequence is 15 residues long. Germline V gives CDR1 MNHNS, CDR2 SASEGT. From approximately 20-30 mg of unsorted bulk tissue, DNA and RNA were co-extracted together. Making TCR beta cDNA involved around 520 ng total RNA and a constant-region primer. Three nested multiplex PCR rounds, a slightly modified ARM-PCR, produced the libraries for TCR beta. Each of the first two PCR rounds ran 9 to 11 cycles with TRBV1-TRBV30 forward and C-beta reverse primers. TCRdb itself ran the multiplex PCR reads through MiXCR, one entry per CDR3 protein. Counted here are 90,000 to 110,000 distinct CDR3 sequences, roughly 85% occurring once; the ten biggest clones make up approximately 21%. The data were taken from a study of tumor-infiltrating lymphocytes in primary liver carcinoma.

This sequence joins TRBV6-1 and TRBJ1-5; 7 nucleotides agree with TRBD1. The sequence was collected from a man aged 40-55 years with primary liver carcinoma and hepatitis B virus infection. Sequenced sample: liver tumor tissue from sampling region 3. The subset is: tumor region T3, left-lateral pole. The CDR3 nucleotides read TGTGCCAGCAGGGGAATGAGGGGGCGCATTCAGCCCCAGCATTTT. It codes for CASRGMRGRIQPQHF.